The next 29 T cell receptor beta chains were all read from a single sample in a study of radiotherapy plus CTLA-4 blockade in lung cancer listed by TCRdb under 2018. Library method: the immunoSEQ multiplex PCR assay. Entries here come from immuneACCESS through TCRdb and include only in-frame sequences with V and J called. Some clones fail to appear in such tables; in the studies checked, an unresolved V gene covers under half of the shortfall, and the cause of the remainder is unknown. This sample holds 50,000 to 70,000 clones; around 80% were observed only once. Clones ranked in the top ten supply less than 4.5% of the sample. The source was peripheral blood, collected from a patient treated with radiotherapy plus ipilimumab. These receptors came from a human donor with non-small cell lung cancer who had a partial response to radiotherapy plus ipilimumab.

In the case of this clone: One end of the junction fails to match germline, which may point to a read error. This chain joins TRBV28 and TRBJ2-5, with 12 nucleotides matching TRBD1. The J call may be incorrect, as the DNA end agrees better with TRBJ2-7. The CDR3 length is 15 residues. Germline V gene lookup returns CDR1 MDHEN and CDR2 SYDVKM. CDR3 amino acids: CASSSGTGGSHEQYF. The CDR3 nucleotides read TGTGCCAGCAGCTCCGGGACAGGGGGCTCCCACGAGCAGTACTTC.

V is TRBV1 and J is TRBJ1-1; the D call TRBD1 from the table was never checked on the DNA. TRBV1 is marked as a pseudogene. The CDR3 spans 15 residues. For the CDR3, the DNA is TGCACCAGCAGCCAAGAAGACAGGCCGAACACTGAAGCTTTCTTT. It translates to CTSSQEDRPNTEAFF.

The V gene is TRBV6-5, the J gene TRBJ2-2; D perhaps matches TRBD2 (5 bases). Per germline, CDR1 MNHEY and CDR2 SVGAGI. This CDR3 contains 14 residues. Trimming stripped 5 bases from V and 5 bases from J, with 12 bases between. This chain's CDR3 is CASSAGLETGELFF. Written as DNA, the CDR3 is TGTGCCAGCAGTGCTGGACTGGAGACCGGGGAGCTGTTTTTT.

The rearrangement uses TRBV6-6 and TRBJ1-6, with D perhaps TRBD1 (6 bases). V shed 0 bases and J shed 6 bases, with 12 bases lying between them. The CDR3 has 16 amino acids. Germline V lookup: CDR1 MNHNY, CDR2 SVGAGI (reference sequence). The CDR3 spells CASSYSTGGLNSPLHF. The CDR3 DNA follows: TGTGCCAGCAGTTACTCGACGGGGGGCCTTAATTCACCCCTCCACTTT.

The sample holds a few counts of this clone. CDR3 region: CATSRPTQDTQYF. In DNA, the CDR3 is TGTGCCACCAGCAGGCCGACTCAAGATACGCAGTATTTT. The rearrangement uses TRBV15 and TRBJ2-3; no clear D gene. V shed 3 bases and J shed 5 bases, with 9 bases lying between them. The germline gives CDR1 LNHNV, CDR2 YYDKDF (reference sequence). The CDR3 is 13 amino acids.

The rearrangement joins TRBV27 to TRBJ1-5; D not resolved. The CDR3 consists of 14 residues. Trimming pared 3 bases from V and 6 bases from J, leaving 12 bases between. CDR1 and CDR2 (germline): MNHEY, SMNVEV (reference sequence). CDR3 sequence (DNA): TGTGCCAGCAGTTTGCGAAGGGAGGGTCAGCCCCAGCATTTT. Protein sequence: CASSLRREGQPQHF.

The chain employs TRBV4-2 and TRBJ2-5, with 8 bases that match TRBD1. The CDR3 runs 14 residues. Trimming took 4 bases from V and 3 from J; bases not matched to a gene: 4. Per germline, CDR1 LGHNA and CDR2 YNFKEQ. The CDR3: CASSRTGTEETQYF. The CDR3 DNA sequence: TGTGCCAGCAGCCGGACAGGGACAGAAGAGACCCAGTACTTC.

J is TRBJ1-5 and V is TRBV7-2; a weak D match, TRBD1 (6 bases). Trimming left V 0 bases short and J 2 bases short, with 8 bases between. In germline, CDR1 is SGHTA, CDR2 FQGNSA. CDR3 size: 15 residues. CDR3 nucleotides: TGTGCCAGCAGCTTAGCCAGGGGAGGCAATCAGCCCCAGCATTTT. Translating gives CASSLARGGNQPQHF.

The chain is built from TRBV29-1 and TRBJ2-7, with a weak D call TRBD1 (6 bases). The germline V gene has CDR1 SQVTM and CDR2 ANQGSEA. Between the trimmed V and J ends, which lost 7 bases and 3 bases, there was a span of 10 bases. This CDR3 contains 11 residues. CDR3 residues: CSGRQDYEQYF. CDR3 nucleotides: TGCAGCGGAAGACAGGACTACGAGCAGTACTTC.

The chain employs TRBV5-4 and TRBJ1-2; 8 bases map to TRBD1. Germline V gives CDR1 SGHNT, CDR2 YYREEE (reference sequence). Losses at the gene ends were 1 base for V and 7 bases for J; bases not matched to a gene: 9. The CDR3 runs 15 residues. CDR3: CASSLRTGSGAGYTF. CDR3 coding DNA: TGTGCCAGCAGCTTGCGGACAGGGAGTGGTGCTGGCTACACCTTC.

The chain joins TRBV5-1 to TRBJ2-5; the match to TRBD2 covers 10 bases. The CDR3 length is 18 residues. Germline V gives CDR1 SGHRS, CDR2 YFSETQ. The V and J ends lost 0 bases and 0 bases, in that order; junction bases with no gene match: 8. DNA for the CDR3: TGCGCCAGCAGCTTGGGCCTAGCGGGGGCGACGTACCAAGAGACCCAGTACTTC. Amino acid sequence: CASSLGLAGATYQETQYF.

The J gene is TRBJ2-3, the V gene TRBV10-2, with 10 bases that match TRBD1. The trim removed 6 bases at V and 0 bases at J, leaving 3 bases unmatched. Per germline, CDR1 WSHSY and CDR2 SAAADI. This CDR3 region has 15 residues. The CDR3 region has the DNA TGCGCCAGCAGACCGGGACAGGGGAGCACAGATACGCAGTATTTT. Encoded protein: CASRPGQGSTDTQYF.

The V call is TRBV10-2, the J call TRBJ2-1, with 14 bases that match TRBD2. This CDR3 comprises 15 residues. Germline values: CDR1 WSHSY, CDR2 SAAADI. V was pared by 6 bases and J by 7 bases, with 5 bases of the junction left unmatched. Written as DNA, the CDR3 is TGCGCCAGCAGAGGGACTAGCGGGGGTGTTAATGAGCAGTTCTTC. Translation gives CASRGTSGGVNEQFF.

This clone was detected a few times. The rearrangement links TRBV11-1 to TRBJ2-7; 7 nucleotides line up with TRBD1. Germline V lookup: CDR1 SGHAT, CDR2 FQDESV (reference sequence). V was clipped by 3 bases and J by 1 base; unmatched bases: 9. This CDR3 is built from 16 residues. The CDR3 nucleotides read TGTGCCAGCAGCTTTTGGTCCAGGGGGTCATCCTACGAGCAGTACTTC. Translated: CASSFWSRGSSYEQYF.

The chain combines TRBV11-2 with TRBJ2-2, with D perhaps TRBD2 (6 bases). Trimming left V 5 bases short and J 5 bases short, with 21 bases between. This CDR3 spans 17 amino acids. Per the germline V gene, CDR1 is SGHAT and CDR2 is FQNNGV. CDR3 coding DNA: TGTGCCAGCAGCCTAGCAGTGACCTCGGAGGGGACCGGGGAGCTGTTTTTT. Translation: CASSLAVTSEGTGELFF.

This chain connects TRBV6-5 to TRBJ1-5, with no clear D. CDR1 and CDR2 from the germline V gene are MNHEY and SVGAGI. Deletions cut 6 bases from V and 9 bases from J, with 15 bases between. The CDR3 is 13 amino acids. This CDR3 is CASSLTLSGPQHF. The CDR3 nucleotides are TGTGCCAGCAGCCTTACCCTTTCCGGGCCCCAGCATTTT.

This CDR3 reads CASSFLLAGLEQYF. In DNA form, the CDR3 reads TGTGCCAGCAGCTTCCTACTAGCGGGGCTCGAGCAGTACTTC. The chain links TRBV28 to TRBJ2-7; 10 nucleotides match TRBD2. Germline assignment: CDR1 MDHEN and CDR2 SYDVKM. The CDR3 is made up of 14 amino acids. The V segment lost 6 bases and the J segment 6 bases; nucleotides outside the gene matches: 8.

The gene calls are TRBV7-7 and TRBJ2-5, with 7 nucleotides matching TRBD1. This CDR3 spans 17 amino acids. The J segment lost 1 base and the V segment lost 1 base, leaving 9 bases of the junction unmatched. Germline V gene data show CDR1 as SSHAT and CDR2 as FNYEAQ (reference sequence). The CDR3 loop reads CASSLVGTVELQETQYF. The CDR3 DNA follows: TGTGCCAGCAGCTTAGTTGGGACAGTGGAGCTCCAAGAGACCCAGTACTTC.

The gene calls are TRBV28 and TRBJ2-3; 9 nucleotides match TRBD1. With V trimmed by 6 bases and J by 4 bases, 5 bases remained unmatched. The CDR3 runs to 14 residues. Germline lookup yields CDR1 MDHEN and CDR2 SYDVKM. The CDR3 spells CASRPRTGADTQYF. CDR3 bases: TGTGCCAGCAGGCCAAGGACAGGGGCAGATACGCAGTATTTT.

V and J are TRBV27 and TRBJ1-1; the D gene is possibly TRBD1 (6 bases). The CDR3 covers 15 residues. The V end lost 1 base, the J end lost 6 bases, and 15 bases lay between the germline ends. Germline V gives CDR1 MNHEY, CDR2 SMNVEV (reference sequence). The CDR3 DNA reads TGTGCCAGCAGTTTATTGGCGGGGGCTGTCGCTGAAGCTTTCTTT. It translates to CASSLLAGAVAEAFF.

The J gene is TRBJ1-3, the V gene TRBV27, with 8 bases identical to TRBD1. Trimming at V came to 5 bases and at J to 0 bases, leaving 9 bases not matched to a gene. The CDR3 loop spans 17 amino acids. The germline V gene has CDR1 MNHEY and CDR2 SMNVEV (reference sequence). The CDR3, as DNA: TGTGCCAGCAGTGCCGGGACAGGTCTATCCTCTGGAAACACCATATATTTT. Its protein product is CASSAGTGLSSGNTIYF.

The gene calls are TRBV10-2 and TRBJ1-3; TRBD1 is a possible D gene (6 bases). Trimming removed 3 bases at V and 2 bases at J, with 11 bases between. Germline V lookup: CDR1 WSHSY, CDR2 SAAADI. CDR3 length equals 15 residues. The CDR3 nucleotides are TGCGCCAGCAGTGAAGTCAGGGGCCCTGGAAACACCATATATTTT. Translated, it gives CASSEVRGPGNTIYF.

Here the CDR3 reads CASSLRTGYGYTF. The CDR3 nucleotides read TGCGCCAGCAGCTTACGGACAGGGTACGGCTACACCTTC. This chain uses TRBV5-1 with TRBJ1-2, with TRBD1 matching 8 bases. Germline loops: CDR1 SGHRS, CDR2 YFSETQ. The J segment lost 8 bases and the V segment lost 2 bases, leaving 5 bases of the junction unmatched. This CDR3 is 13 amino acids long.

In this sample, this clone turned up once. V usage is TRBV5-1 and J usage is TRBJ1-4; 10 bases match TRBD1. The J segment lost 6 bases and the V segment lost 5 bases, leaving 10 bases of the junction unmatched. Germline V CDR1 and CDR2: SGHRS, YFSETQ. The CDR3 spans 16 residues. The CDR3 reads CASSPASGTGDEKLFF. Written as DNA, the CDR3 is TGCGCCAGCAGTCCCGCTTCCGGGACAGGGGATGAAAAACTGTTTTTT.

The chain recombines TRBV6-5 with TRBJ2-7; D unclear. Germline assignment: CDR1 MNHEY and CDR2 SVGAGI. The CDR3 loop spans 15 amino acids. Trimming took 5 bases from V and 0 from J, leaving 14 bases between them. This CDR3 is CASSTARGGSYEQYF. Here the CDR3 DNA reads TGTGCCAGCAGTACCGCCCGAGGCGGCTCCTACGAGCAGTACTTC.

CDR3: CASRPGHTNTGELFF. Written as DNA, the CDR3 is TGTGCCAGTAGACCGGGACATACGAACACCGGGGAGCTGTTTTTT. This chain joins TRBV19 and TRBJ2-2; a weak D match, TRBD1 (6 bases). V shed 6 bases and J shed 0 bases, with 11 bases lying between them. The CDR3 totals 15 residues. Germline CDR1 and CDR2: LNHDA and SQIVND (reference sequence).

CDR3 loop: CASSQGTTGIFNEQYF. In DNA form, the CDR3 reads TGCGCCAGCAGCCAAGGAACTACAGGGATATTCAACGAGCAGTACTTC. This rearrangement joins TRBV4-3 to TRBJ2-7; TRBD1 might be the D (6 bases). Trimming cost V 1 base and J 5 bases, with 18 bases left between them. The CDR3 runs 16 residues. CDR1 and CDR2 from the germline V gene are LGHNA and YSLEER.

The J gene is TRBJ2-7, the V gene TRBV11-1, with D uncertain. Germline CDR1 reads SGHAT; CDR2 reads FQDESV (reference sequence). The length of the CDR3 is 12 residues. V was cut by 2 bases and J by 3 bases, with 5 bases left in between. The CDR3: CASSLSSYEQYF. The DNA of the CDR3 is TGTGCCAGCAGCTTATCCAGCTACGAGCAGTACTTC.

A single count supports this clone. This rearrangement joins TRBV5-1 to TRBJ2-3; TRBD2 agrees at 11 bases. Germline V gene sequence: CDR1 SGHRS, CDR2 YFSETQ. The V and J ends lost 4 bases and 0 bases, in that order; junction bases with no gene match: 4. The CDR3 extends over 16 amino acids. CDR3 nucleotide sequence: TGCGCCAGCAGCAAGACTAGCGGGACCAGCACAGATACGCAGTATTTT. Encoded protein: CASSKTSGTSTDTQYF.